These 9 T cell receptor beta chains came from one sample sequenced in a study of T cells in Graves' hyperthyroidism and ophthalmopathy. RNA transcripts gave rise to amplified TCR beta CDR3 regions. HTBI primers were the set used in a first-round RT-PCR of the TCR CDR3. One entry per CDR3 protein, called by TCRdb with MiXCR from the multiplex PCR reads. The table shows under 400,000 distinct CDR3 sequences, with roughly 21% occurring only once. Sequences were obtained from blood. All receptors come from a woman aged 45 to 65 with Graves' hyperthyroidism.

This sequence joins TRBV7-9 and TRBJ2-5; the match to TRBD2 covers 10 bases. The CDR3 is 15 amino acids. Germline-derived CDR1 and CDR2 are SEHNR and FQNEAQ (reference sequence). J gave up 7 bases and V 1 base, and 6 bases lay outside the gene matches. CDR3 coding DNA: TGTGCCAGCAGCTTAGGCGGGACTAGCGATGGGACCCAGTACTTC. Encoded protein: CASSLGGTSDGTQYF. The full variable domain, completed using reference TRBV7-9 and TRBJ2-5, is DTGVSQNPRHKITKRGQNVTFRCDPISEHNRLYWYRQTLGQGPEFLTYFQNEAQLEKSRLLSDRFSAERPKGSFSTLEIQRTEQGDSAMYLCASSLGGTSDGTQYFGPGTRLLVL.

This clonotype was found a few times. The V call is TRBV30, the J call TRBJ1-6; no clear D. Germline V lookup: CDR1 GTSNPN, CDR2 SVGIG (reference sequence). V was pared by 2 bases and J by 0 bases, with 11 bases between. The CDR3 consists of 16 residues. This chain's CDR3 is CAWSRGSLSYNSPLHF. The DNA for the CDR3 is TGTGCCTGGAGTAGAGGCTCCCTCTCCTATAATTCACCCCTCCACTTT.

This clonotype was seen repeatedly, ten times or more. The rearrangement joins TRBV5-1 to TRBJ1-1, with D possibly TRBD1 on 5 matching bases. Trimming shortened V by 4 bases and J by 1 base, and 14 bases separated the two germline ends. The CDR3 runs 15 residues. Germline V CDR1 and CDR2: SGHRS, YFSETQ. The CDR3 nucleotides are TGCGCCAGCAGCGTGGACAATCGGCGGAACACTGAAGCTTTCTTT. Translating it yields CASSVDNRRNTEAFF.

This clonotype was counted ten times or more. The rearrangement joins TRBV30 to TRBJ1-5; possibly TRBD1 for D (6 bases). Germline loops: CDR1 GTSNPN, CDR2 SVGIG (reference sequence). This CDR3 spans 14 amino acids. Trimming shortened V by 5 bases and J by 4 bases, and 15 bases separated the two germline ends. The CDR3 sequence is CAWGARQENQPQHF. Here the CDR3 DNA reads TGTGCCTGGGGAGCGAGACAGGAGAATCAGCCCCAGCATTTT.

This clonotype came up many times. This rearrangement joins TRBV20-1 to TRBJ1-5, with TRBD1 matching 12 bases. Trimming took 0 bases from V and 5 from J; bases not matched to a gene: 8. CDR1 is DFQATT, CDR2 SNEGSKA, per germline (reference sequence). The CDR3 contains 17 residues. The CDR3 sequence: CSARESKGTGGDQPQHF. DNA for the CDR3: TGCAGTGCTAGAGAGAGCAAAGGGACAGGGGGCGATCAGCCCCAGCATTTT.

This clonotype was recorded many times. The gene calls are TRBV12-3 or TRBV12-4 and TRBJ1-3; 9 nucleotides align to TRBD1. J lost 5 bases, V lost 7 bases, and 9 bases had no gene match. There are 15 residues in the CDR3. The CDR3 DNA reads TGTGCCAGCACCGAGGGACAGGGAGGAAGAAACACCATATATTTT. Translated, it gives CASTEGQGGRNTIYF.

This clonotype was observed at least ten times. The chain is built from TRBV11-2 and TRBJ2-7; 9 bases align to TRBD1. J was trimmed by 4 bases and V by 3 bases; bases with no gene match: 4. The CDR3 has 14 amino acids. The germline V gene encodes CDR1 SGHAT and CDR2 FQNNGV. CDR3 in amino acids: CASSFTGTGYEQYF. DNA of the CDR3: TGTGCCAGCAGCTTTACCGGGACAGGGTACGAGCAGTACTTC.

This clonotype was seen many times. The gene calls are TRBV20-1 and TRBJ1-1; D uncertain. This CDR3 comprises 14 residues. From germline, CDR1 is DFQATT and CDR2 SNEGSKA (reference sequence). V was trimmed by 3 bases and J by 7 bases, leaving 18 bases between them. The CDR3 region has the DNA TGCAGTGCTAGTCTCAGGTCCCGCGGCTATGAAGCTTTCTTT. As protein: CSASLRSRGYEAFF.

This clonotype was seen a handful of times. Since a much larger clone is just one base distant, this may be a read error. V and J are TRBV20-1 and TRBJ2-3, with 8 bases identical to TRBD2. With 2 bases clipped from V and 2 bases from J, the junction kept 3 bases outside the gene matches. The germline V gene has CDR1 DFQATT and CDR2 SNEGSKA (reference sequence). CDR3 length: 14 residues. Here the CDR3 DNA reads TGCAGTGCTAGAATAGCGGGGCCCACAGATACGCAGTATTTT. Its protein is CSARIAGPTDTQYF.